This T cell receptor (beta chain) was captured by sequencing in a study of shared clonotypes between healthy human individuals. The germline V and J ends were trimmed by 1 base and 0 bases, with 13 bases remaining between them. This CDR3 comprises 16 residues. Germline V gene sequence: CDR1 SGHTA, CDR2 FQGNSA. Sequencing used immunoSEQ multiplex PCR; TCRdb keeps in-frame clones, though not all of them. The data contain approximately 1,500,000 clones, around 98% of them seen just once; the ten biggest clones take up approximately 0.44%. The rearrangement links TRBV7-2 to TRBJ2-7, with D perhaps matching TRBD1 (6 bases). The clonotype was recovered from a man aged 25-40 years in good health. The sample comprised naive CD4+ T cells sorted from blood. The subset: CD45RA+ positively selected. CDR3 sequence (DNA): TGTGCCAGCAGCTTAGAAGGGGGTATAGTCTCCTACGAGCAGTACTTC. Its translation: CASSLEGGIVSYEQYF.